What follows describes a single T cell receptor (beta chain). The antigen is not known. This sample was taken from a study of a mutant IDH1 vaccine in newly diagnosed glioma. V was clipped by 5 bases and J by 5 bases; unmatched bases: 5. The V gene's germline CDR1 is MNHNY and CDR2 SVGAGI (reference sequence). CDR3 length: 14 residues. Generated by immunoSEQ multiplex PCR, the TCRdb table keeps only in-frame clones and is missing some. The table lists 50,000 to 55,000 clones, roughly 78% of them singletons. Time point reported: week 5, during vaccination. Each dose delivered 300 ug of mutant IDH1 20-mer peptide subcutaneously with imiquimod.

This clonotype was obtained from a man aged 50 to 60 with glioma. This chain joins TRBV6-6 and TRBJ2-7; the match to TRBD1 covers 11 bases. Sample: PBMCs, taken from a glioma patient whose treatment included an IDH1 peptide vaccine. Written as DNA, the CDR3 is TGTGCCAGCAGTACCCGGGACAGGGGGAACGAGCAGTACTTC. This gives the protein CASSTRDRGNEQYF.